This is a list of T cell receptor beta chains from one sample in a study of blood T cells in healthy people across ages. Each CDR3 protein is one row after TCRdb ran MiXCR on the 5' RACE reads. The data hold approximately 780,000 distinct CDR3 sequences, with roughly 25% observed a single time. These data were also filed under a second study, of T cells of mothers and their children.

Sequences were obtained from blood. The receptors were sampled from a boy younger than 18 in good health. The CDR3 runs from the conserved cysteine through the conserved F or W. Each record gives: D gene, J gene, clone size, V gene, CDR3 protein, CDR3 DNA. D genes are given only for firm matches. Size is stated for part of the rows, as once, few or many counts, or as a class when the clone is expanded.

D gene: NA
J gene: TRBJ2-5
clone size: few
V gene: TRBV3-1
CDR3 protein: CASSPRQGIQETQYF
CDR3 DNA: TGTGCCAGCAGCCCACGACAAGGGATCCAAGAGACCCAGTACTTC

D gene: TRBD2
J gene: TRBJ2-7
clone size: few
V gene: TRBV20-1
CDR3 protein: CSARSTSGPSYEQYF
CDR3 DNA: TGCAGTGCTAGATCGACTAGCGGGCCCTCCTACGAGCAGTACTTC

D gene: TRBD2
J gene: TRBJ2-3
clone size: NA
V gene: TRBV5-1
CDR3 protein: CASSLGRDYTDTQYF
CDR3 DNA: TGCGCCAGCAGCTTGGGGCGGGACTACACAGATACGCAGTATTTT

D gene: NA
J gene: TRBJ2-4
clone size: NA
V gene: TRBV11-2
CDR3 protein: CASSHHRGRGNIQYF
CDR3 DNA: TGTGCCAGCAGTCACCACCGGGGCAGGGGAAACATTCAGTACTTC

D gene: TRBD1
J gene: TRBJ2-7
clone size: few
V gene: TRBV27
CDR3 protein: CASRTTGGAYEQYF
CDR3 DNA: TGTGCCAGCAGGACCACAGGGGGTGCCTACGAGCAGTACTTC

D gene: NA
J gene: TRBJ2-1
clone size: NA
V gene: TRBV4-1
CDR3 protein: CASSRVGEKEQFF
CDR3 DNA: TGCGCCAGCAGCCGGGTCGGGGAAAAGGAGCAGTTCTTC

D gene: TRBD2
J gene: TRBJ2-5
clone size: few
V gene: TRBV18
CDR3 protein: CASSPGGSGSQETQYF
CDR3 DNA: TGTGCCAGCTCACCAGGCGGGAGTGGGAGCCAAGAGACCCAGTACTTC

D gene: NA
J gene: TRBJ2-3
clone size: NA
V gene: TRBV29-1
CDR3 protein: CSVETGADTQYF
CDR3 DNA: TGCAGCGTTGAAACCGGGGCAGATACGCAGTATTTT

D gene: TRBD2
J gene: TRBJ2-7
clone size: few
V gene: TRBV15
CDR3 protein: CATSRGGGVTYEQYF
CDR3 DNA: TGTGCCACCAGCAGAGGCGGGGGGGTTACCTACGAGCAGTACTTC

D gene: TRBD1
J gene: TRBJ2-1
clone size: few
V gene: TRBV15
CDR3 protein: CATSRGDRGQVEQFF
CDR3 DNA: TGTGCCACCAGCAGAGGGGACAGGGGACAGGTTGAGCAGTTCTTC

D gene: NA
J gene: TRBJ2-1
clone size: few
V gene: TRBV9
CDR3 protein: CASSVAGRLNEQFF
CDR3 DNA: TGTGCCAGCAGCGTAGCAGGACGGCTCAATGAGCAGTTCTTC

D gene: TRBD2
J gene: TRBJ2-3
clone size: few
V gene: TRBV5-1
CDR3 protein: CASSLVVAGTDTQYF
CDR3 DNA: TGCGCCAGCAGCTTGGTAGTAGCGGGGACAGATACGCAGTATTTT